Described below is a single TCR beta chain sequence and its context. Its antigen remains unidentified. The CDR3 totals 12 residues. From germline, CDR1 is SQVTM and CDR2 ANQGSEA. Trimming cost V 2 bases and J 11 bases, with 16 bases left between them. The data were produced by immunoSEQ multiplex PCR, yet TCRdb's version contains in-frame clones alone and is incomplete. The sample lists fewer than 250,000 clones, approximately 88% occurring once. The data derive from a study of cytomegalovirus exposure and HLA in healthy donors. Study conclusions and caveats: Most TCRs appeared rarely, but some public TCRs recurred in many donors. Under in vitro conditions, a few CMV-associated chains were confirmed as specific for CMV antigens.

The chain carries TRBV29-1 and TRBJ2-7, with D perhaps TRBD1 (6 bases). The specimen was PBMCs. This clonotype was sampled from a woman younger than 45 in good health and CMV-seropositive. This CDR3 reads CSVELLTGLEYF. The CDR3 DNA sequence: TGCAGCGTTGAACTCCTGACAGGACTGGAGTACTTC.